This T cell receptor (beta chain) comes out of a study of blood T cell repertoires in COVID-19. Across the whole study: Collection of acute and convalescent COVID-19 samples took place in the United States, Italy and Spain. Nucleic acid was either cDNA or gDNA, and it came from T cells, B-cell-depleted T cells, or PBMCs.

Seattle's enrolled individuals joined amid active infection and were then monitored longitudinally. Source study methods: Researchers report that nucleated cell counts were estimated from reference gene primer amplification. The table came from immunoSEQ multiplex PCR; TCRdb's copy has only in-frame clones and leaves some out. The V and J calls and the clone size are those of that table, but D and trimming were determined from the DNA. The repertoire includes about 410,000 clones, roughly 90% of them detected once, and under 2% sits in the top ten. In germline, CDR1 is MNHEY, CDR2 SMNVEV (reference sequence). V lost 2 bases, J lost 0 bases, and 8 bases lay in between. The CDR3 has 15 amino acids.

This clonotype was obtained from a woman aged 40 to 55 with COVID-19, enrolled during active disease. This chain uses TRBV27 with TRBJ1-5, with D uncertain. The sequenced sample was peripheral blood. The CDR3 reads CASSLLRGSNQPQHF. CDR3 sequence (DNA): TGTGCCAGCAGTTTACTCCGGGGTAGCAATCAGCCCCAGCATTTT.